Reported below is one T cell receptor (beta chain). This entry comes from a study of response to subunit inactivated influenza vaccine. TCRdb re-derived calls from the RT-PCR reads in MiXCR, one entry per CDR3 protein. The sample records 550,000 to 650,000 distinct CDR3 sequences, about an eighth being singletons. Sequencing used PBMCs from blood, obtained on the day of vaccination. This clonotype was sampled from a man in his fifties or sixties who received an inactivated influenza vaccine.

DNA for the CDR3: TGCAGTGCAACGCTATGGACTAGTCGAACAGATACGCAGTATTTT. Translated: CSATLWTSRTDTQYF. The chain links TRBV20-1 to TRBJ2-3; TRBD2 aligns across 7 bases. From germline, CDR1 is DFQATT and CDR2 SNEGSKA (reference sequence). Losses at the gene ends were 6 bases for V and 3 bases for J; bases not matched to a gene: 12. The CDR3 is made up of 15 amino acids.